These T cell receptor beta chains were read from a single sample in a study of blood T cells in healthy people across ages. Using its own MiXCR run on the 5' RACE reads, TCRdb lists one record per CDR3 protein. This sample has around 710,000 distinct CDR3 sequences; roughly 41% occur once, and the top ten carry about 20%. The sample consisted of blood. The receptors were gathered from a woman aged 55 to 70 in good health. Both conserved end residues are part of each CDR3. The order of the fields is clone size, V gene, J gene, D gene, CDR3 protein, CDR3 DNA. A D gene is named only where the DNA matches it firmly. Where a row states a size, it is once, few, many or the class of an expanded clone; other rows omit it.

few	TRBV27	TRBJ1-2	.	CASSNRRGGYTF	TGTGCCAGCAGTAACAGAAGGGGCGGCTACACCTTC
.	TRBV7-8	TRBJ1-4	TRBD1	CASSPRGGIDEKLFF	TGTGCCAGCAGCCCGAGAGGGGGCATAGATGAAAAACTGTTTTTT
.	TRBV4-2	TRBJ1-3	.	CASSQGTGNTIYF	TGTGCCAGCAGCCAAGGGACCGGAAACACCATATATTTT
.	TRBV6-1	TRBJ1-6	.	CASSSGVGQNSPLHF	TGTGCCAGCAGTAGCGGGGTTGGACAGAATTCACCCCTCCACTTT
.	TRBV12-3/TRBV12-4	TRBJ2-7	.	CASSLVLDEQYF	TGTGCCAGCAGTTTGGTCCTCGACGAGCAGTACTTC
.	TRBV5-1	TRBJ1-1	.	CASSLEQGRAEAFF	TGCGCCAGCAGCTTGGAACAGGGCCGGGCTGAAGCTTTCTTT
many	TRBV29-1	TRBJ2-7	TRBD1	CSVPSGGYEQYF	TGCAGCGTTCCCTCAGGGGGTTACGAGCAGTACTTC
.	TRBV20-1	TRBJ2-1	.	CSARNEQFF	TGCAGTGCTCGCAATGAGCAGTTCTTC
.	TRBV20-1	TRBJ1-4	.	CRVYGTVLSKLFF	TGCAGGGTATACGGGACGGTGTTGAGTAAACTGTTTTTT
.	TRBV12-3/TRBV12-4	TRBJ2-3	TRBD2	CASSPPPRLAGGVTDTQYF	TGTGCCAGCAGTCCGCCACCCAGACTAGCGGGGGGGGTCACAGATACGCAGTATTTT
once	TRBV30	TRBJ2-5	TRBD1	CAWSLTGGVETQYF	TGTGCCTGGAGCTTAACAGGGGGCGTAGAGACCCAGTACTTC
.	TRBV30	TRBJ2-7	TRBD1	CAWSVTGGTYEQYF	TGTGCCTGGAGTGTCACAGGGGGGACCTACGAGCAGTACTTC
.	TRBV5-8	TRBJ2-6	.	CASSTHGSISGANVLTF	TGTGCCAGCAGCACCCACGGGAGTATCTCTGGGGCCAACGTCCTGACTTTC
.	TRBV15	TRBJ1-5	TRBD1	CATSRGQLYSNQPQHF	TGTGCCACCAGCAGGGGACAGCTCTATAGCAATCAGCCCCAGCATTTT
.	TRBV12-3/TRBV12-4	TRBJ2-7	.	CASSPPYFEQYF	TGTGCCAGCAGTCCCCCTTATTTCGAGCAGTACTTC
many	TRBV7-9	TRBJ2-5	.	CASSPRTEQETQYF	TGTGCCAGCAGCCCACGGACCGAACAAGAGACCCAGTACTTC
once	TRBV20-1	TRBJ2-1	TRBD2	CSARPASGYHNEQFF	TGCAGTGCTAGACCCGCTAGCGGCTACCACAATGAGCAGTTCTTC
.	TRBV29-1	TRBJ2-1	.	CRYDWYNEQFF	TGCAGGTATGACTGGTACAATGAGCAGTTCTTC
.	TRBV6-2/TRBV6-3	TRBJ2-2	.	CASSYVGTGELFF	TGTGCCAGCAGTTACGTGGGCACCGGGGAGCTGTTTTTT
few	TRBV5-1	TRBJ1-2	.	CASTPAGVTNYGYTF	TGCGCCAGCACCCCGGCGGGGGTGACTAACTATGGCTACACCTTC
.	TRBV4-3	TRBJ1-1	.	CASSQAQGGTEAFF	TGCGCCAGCAGCCAAGCTCAGGGTGGCACTGAAGCTTTCTTT
.	TRBV23-1	TRBJ1-5	.	CASSQRSGFLPQHF	TGCGCCAGCAGTCAGCGCTCTGGGTTTTTGCCCCAGCATTTT
.	TRBV7-2	TRBJ2-7	.	CASSPDSSEFHEQYF	TGTGCCAGCAGCCCGGACAGTTCCGAGTTCCACGAGCAGTACTTC
.	TRBV20-1	TRBJ1-5	.	CSASIARGNNQPQHF	TGCAGTGCTAGCATTGCGAGGGGAAACAATCAGCCCCAGCATTTT
.	TRBV12-3/TRBV12-4	TRBJ1-1	.	CASSLGTRREAFF	TGTGCCAGCAGTTTGGGGACACGTCGTGAAGCTTTCTTT
few	TRBV3-1	TRBJ2-7	.	CASSQAGGGRGSYEQYF	TGTGCCAGCAGCCAAGCAGGAGGAGGACGCGGGTCCTACGAGCAGTACTTC
few	TRBV20-1	TRBJ2-3	TRBD2	CSARTGGPYTTDTQYF	TGCAGTGCTAGAACGGGGGGGCCGTATACCACAGATACGCAGTATTTT
once	TRBV28	TRBJ2-7	TRBD1	CASSPWGQGTGEQYF	TGTGCCAGCAGTCCCTGGGGACAGGGGACGGGCGAGCAGTACTTC
few	TRBV2	TRBJ1-4	.	CASSDGRANEKLFF	TGTGCCAGCAGTGACGGCAGGGCTAATGAAAAACTGTTTTTT
few	TRBV27	TRBJ2-3	TRBD2	CASSLSSGGLTDTQYF	TGTGCCAGCAGTTTATCGAGCGGGGGCCTCACAGATACGCAGTATTTT
many	TRBV3-1	TRBJ2-7	TRBD1	CASSDPQGSYEQYF	TGTGCCAGCAGCGACCCACAGGGGAGCTACGAGCAGTACTTC
.	TRBV7-3	TRBJ2-1	TRBD1	CASSSRQGAGEQFF	TGTGCCAGCAGTTCCCGACAGGGGGCTGGTGAGCAGTTCTTC
.	TRBV3-1	TRBJ2-1	TRBD2	CASGLTSGSPFF	TGTGCCAGCGGGCTTACTAGCGGGAGCCCGTTCTTC
.	TRBV7-3	TRBJ2-3	TRBD1	CASSSNPTGFGADTQYF	TGTGCCAGCAGCTCGAACCCGACAGGGTTCGGTGCAGATACGCAGTATTTT
few	TRBV5-6	TRBJ2-7	TRBD2	CASSLGGSFYEQYF	TGTGCCAGCAGCTTGGGCGGGAGTTTTTACGAGCAGTACTTC
.	TRBV12-3/TRBV12-4	TRBJ2-1	.	CASSSGGDEQFF	TGTGCCAGCAGTTCAGGGGGGGATGAGCAGTTCTTC
few	TRBV2	TRBJ2-7	.	CASEVRGLSYEQYF	TGTGCCAGCGAGGTACGGGGACTCTCCTACGAGCAGTACTTC
.	TRBV20-1	TRBJ1-2	.	CSAPGPGNYGYTF	TGCAGTGCCCCGGGCCCGGGGAACTATGGCTACACCTTC
few	TRBV2	TRBJ2-3	TRBD2	CASSDGLVAGGWDTQYF	TGTGCCAGCAGTGATGGATTGGTAGCGGGAGGCTGGGATACGCAGTATTTT
.	TRBV18	TRBJ2-1	TRBD2	CASSPQTSGRTTAEQFF	TGTGCCAGCTCACCGCAAACTAGCGGGAGGACGACAGCTGAGCAGTTCTTC